A single T cell receptor beta chain is shown here with its context. This entry comes from a study of cytomegalovirus exposure and HLA in healthy donors. The PCR made use of 60 Vbeta and 13 Jbeta primers. Here immunoSEQ multiplex PCR was the method, and the copy in TCRdb shows in-frame clones only, minus some. The sample holds 150,000 to 200,000 clones; under 85% are singletons and the top ten take about 4.9%. Trimming pared 6 bases from V and 6 bases from J, leaving 18 bases between. Germline CDR1 is MNHNY and CDR2 is SVGAGI (reference sequence). The CDR3 length is 15 residues. The V call is TRBV6-6, the J call TRBJ1-5, with D possibly matching TRBD1 (6 bases). The origin of this receptor is a man between 18 and 29 years old in good health and CMV-seronegative. Sequencing input: PBMCs. This chain's CDR3 is CASSTTGSAVQPQHF. The CDR3 nucleotides read TGTGCCAGCAGCACAACAGGGTCCGCGGTTCAGCCCCAGCATTTT.